The next 10 T cell receptor beta chains were all read from a single sample in a study of PD-L1 blockade in urothelial cancer. Profiling relied on immunoSEQ multiplex PCR, and the TCRdb table lists in-frame clones only, not all of them. The sample lists approximately 71,000 clones; 70% to 90% were seen once. The sequencing used PBMCs, collected around atezolizumab (anti-PD-L1) treatment. The receptors were sampled from a man in his sixties with urothelial cancer.

This chain joins TRBV7-6 and TRBJ2-5; D is uncertain. This CDR3 is 16 amino acids long. Germline V gene lookup returns CDR1 SGHVS and CDR2 FNYEAQ. The V end was cut by 8 bases, the J end by 1 base, with 20 bases between. The CDR3 DNA follows: TGTGCCAGCCGCCGAGCCCCGATCTATTCCCAAGAGACCCAGTACTTC. Translated, it gives CASRRAPIYSQETQYF.

This chain uses TRBV6-5 with TRBJ2-3; 7 nucleotides line up with TRBD1. Germline CDR1 reads MNHEY; CDR2 reads SVGAGI. The CDR3 runs 15 residues. The V and J ends lost 6 bases and 1 base, in that order; junction bases with no gene match: 7. CDR3 nucleotides: TGTGCCAGCAGCCAACAGGGGTACCGCACAGATACGCAGTATTTT. Translation gives CASSQQGYRTDTQYF.

This chain connects TRBV13 to TRBJ2-7; D possibly corresponds to TRBD2 (7 bases). Germline CDR1 PRHDT, CDR2 FYEKMQ (reference sequence). This CDR3 spans 15 amino acids. Trimming stripped 0 bases from V and 3 bases from J, with 12 bases between. CDR3 region: CASSLGRGAVYEQYF. For the CDR3, the DNA is TGTGCCAGCAGCTTAGGCCGGGGGGCGGTCTACGAGCAGTACTTC.

The V and J genes are TRBV5-1 and TRBJ1-2, with 10 positions matching TRBD1. This CDR3 is 15 amino acids long. Germline V gene data show CDR1 as SGHRS and CDR2 as YFSETQ. With 4 bases clipped from V and 3 bases from J, the junction kept 6 bases outside the gene matches. The CDR3 loop is CASSRGTGEDYGYTF. CDR3 sequence (DNA): TGCGCCAGCAGCAGGGGGACAGGGGAGGACTATGGCTACACCTTC. The whole variable domain, filled in from reference TRBV5-1 and TRBJ1-2, reads KAGVTQTPRYLIKTRGQQVTLSCSPISGHRSVSWYQQTPGQGLQFLFEYFSETQRNKGNFPGRFSGRQFSNSRSEMNVSTLELGDSALYLCASSRGTGEDYGYTFGSGTRLTVV.

The chain employs TRBV7-8 and TRBJ2-3; D may be TRBD2 (5 bases). Germline CDR1 SGHVS, CDR2 FQNEAQ. The CDR3 consists of 16 residues. V lost 0 bases and J 0 bases, leaving 10 bases between the germline ends. DNA for the CDR3: TGTGCCAGCAGCTTAGCCTTAGCGCAGAGCACAGATACGCAGTATTTT. It translates to CASSLALAQSTDTQYF.

This clone was detected only once. This chain links TRBV5-1 with TRBJ2-7; TRBD1 agrees at 8 bases. V lost 4 bases to trimming and J lost 7 bases; unmatched junction nucleotides: 16. Germline values: CDR1 SGHRS, CDR2 YFSETQ. The CDR3 runs to 16 residues. CDR3 protein: CASSLSGGQGMREQYF. CDR3 in DNA: TGCGCCAGCAGCCTCAGCGGAGGACAGGGCATGAGGGAGCAGTACTTC.

V usage is TRBV5-6 and J usage is TRBJ2-7; weak D call: TRBD1 (6 bases). The CDR3 totals 14 residues. Germline CDR1 SGHDT, CDR2 YYEEEE. V gave up 4 bases and J gave up 3 bases, with 14 bases separating them. In DNA form, the CDR3 reads TGTGCCAGCAGCCGGCAAACAGGGCTCTACGAGCAGTACTTC. Translating gives CASSRQTGLYEQYF.

The count of this clone is one. This chain uses TRBV10-3 with TRBJ2-7; D may be TRBD2 (5 bases). Germline V lookup: CDR1 ENHRY, CDR2 SYGVKD. There are 13 residues in the CDR3. V was shortened by 10 bases and J by 0 bases, with 13 bases between the two germline ends. This chain's CDR3 is CATQLGSSYEQYF. The CDR3 bases are TGTGCCACCCAGCTGGGGAGCTCCTACGAGCAGTACTTC.

The chain carries TRBV30 and TRBJ2-5; 7 bases are shared with TRBD1. The J call may be incorrect, as the DNA end agrees better with TRBJ2-7. CDR3 length: 13 residues. Germline V gene lookup returns CDR1 GTSNPN and CDR2 SVGIG (reference sequence). Here the CDR3 DNA reads TGTGCCTGGACCCTACAGGGGATCTACGAGCAGTACTTC. Its protein is CAWTLQGIYEQYF.

This clone has only one observation. The chain is built from TRBV19 and TRBJ2-7, with a tentative D call TRBD2 (5 bases). Germline CDR1 is LNHDA and CDR2 is SQIVND (reference sequence). The CDR3 spans 13 residues. The V and J ends lost 2 bases and 1 base respectively, with 6 bases between them. Here the CDR3 reads CASSILASYEQYF. The CDR3, as DNA: TGTGCCAGTAGTATACTAGCTTCCTACGAGCAGTACTTC.